The next 20 T cell receptor beta chains were all read from a single sample in a study of blood T cell repertoires in COVID-19 (TCRdb year 2020). Libraries were built with the immunoSEQ multiplex PCR assay. Sourced from immuneACCESS, this table was stored by TCRdb with only in-frame sequences that have V and J called. A share of the clones is absent; for the studies checked, an unresolved V gene accounts for under half, and the remainder has no known explanation. The sample table lists around 230,000 clones, roughly nine tenths of them with a count of one. Around 2.6% of the sample goes to the ten largest clones. The sample was PBMCs or T cells enriched from blood (not recorded which). The receptor set was obtained from a woman in her twenties or thirties who had recovered from COVID-19.

As regards this clone: Other DNA sequences in the same sample also yield this CDR3. The chain employs TRBV6-5 and TRBJ1-2; no clear D gene. This CDR3 comprises 13 residues. The germline gives CDR1 MNHEY, CDR2 SVGAGI. With 0 bases removed from V and 5 bases from J, the gap between germline ends came to 7 bases. The CDR3 is CASSYSRGYGYTF. CDR3 coding DNA: TGTGCCAGCAGTTACTCTCGGGGTTATGGCTACACCTTC.

V usage is TRBV4-1 and J usage is TRBJ2-1, with 11 bases that match TRBD2. V lost 0 bases to trimming and J lost 8 bases; unmatched junction nucleotides: 6. Germline CDR1 and CDR2: MGHRA and YSYEKL. The CDR3 is made up of 16 amino acids. The DNA of the CDR3 is TGCGCCAGCAGCCAAGAGGGGCTAGCGGGGGGCTATGAGCAGTTCTTC. As protein: CASSQEGLAGGYEQFF.

The chain's CDR3 is CASSLEQPYEQYF. CDR3 coding DNA: TGTGCCAGCAGCTTAGAACAGCCCTACGAGCAGTACTTC. The chain carries TRBV11-2 and TRBJ2-7; D gene uncertain. This CDR3 is built from 13 residues. From germline, CDR1 is SGHAT and CDR2 FQNNGV. Trimming stripped 0 bases from V and 2 bases from J, with 5 bases between.

The V and J genes are TRBV19 and TRBJ2-7; TRBD1 might be the D (6 bases). V shed 9 bases and J shed 1 base, with 13 bases lying between them. Germline CDR1 LNHDA, CDR2 SQIVND (reference sequence). This CDR3 region has 13 residues. The CDR3 spells CASSGTSSYEQYF. In nucleotides, the CDR3 is TGTGCCAGCTCCGGGACATCATCCTACGAGCAGTACTTC.

This chain uses TRBV5-6 with TRBJ1-6; D is perhaps TRBD1 (6 bases). This CDR3 is 14 amino acids long. The V end was cut by 1 base, the J end by 5 bases, with 7 bases between. Germline values: CDR1 SGHDT, CDR2 YYEEEE. CDR3 DNA sequence: TGTGCCAGCAGCTTGTACAGGGATAATTCACCCCTCCACTTT. It encodes CASSLYRDNSPLHF.

The chain has TRBV9 and TRBJ2-3, with a tentative D call TRBD1 (7 bases). CDR1 and CDR2 from the germline V gene are SGDLS and YYNGEE. This CDR3 spans 16 amino acids. Between the trimmed V and J ends, which lost 3 bases and 0 bases, there was a span of 14 bases. The CDR3 region is CASSAAGQTSTDTQYF. The CDR3, as DNA: TGTGCCAGCAGCGCCGCGGGACAGACTAGCACAGATACGCAGTATTTT.

This clone was found a few times. The chain couples TRBV3-1 (or the pseudogene TRBV3-2) to TRBJ1-6; 8 bases match TRBD1. The CDR3 has 17 amino acids. Trimming removed 6 bases from V and 3 bases from J; junction bases left unmatched: 10. CDR1 and CDR2 (germline): LGHDT, YNNKEL (reference sequence). The CDR3 spells CASRDTRTGSYNSPLHF. The DNA for the CDR3 is TGTGCCAGCAGAGATACCCGGACAGGGAGCTATAATTCACCCCTCCACTTT.

The rearrangement joins TRBV7-8 to TRBJ1-2; D perhaps matches TRBD1 (5 bases). There are 17 residues in the CDR3. Germline lookup yields CDR1 SGHVS and CDR2 FQNEAQ. Trimming removed 5 bases at V and 2 bases at J, with 21 bases between. This CDR3 is CASSPDGRTFTNYGYTF. The CDR3 nucleotides are TGTGCCAGCAGCCCCGACGGTCGGACATTCACCAACTATGGCTACACCTTC.

The CDR3 region has the DNA TGTGCCATCAGTGCCGGAGATAGCAATCAGCCCCAGCATTTT. It encodes CAISAGDSNQPQHF. The chain joins TRBV10-3 to TRBJ1-5; D is unclear. Germline assignment: CDR1 ENHRY and CDR2 SYGVKD. Trimming shortened V by 4 bases and J by 0 bases, and 7 bases separated the two germline ends. CDR3 length: 14 residues.

This clone was counted ten times or more. The chain combines TRBV4-2 with TRBJ2-3; 7 bases are a match to TRBD2. V gave up 4 bases and J gave up 2 bases; unmatched junction bases: 12. Germline CDR1 is LGHNA and CDR2 is YNFKEQ. This CDR3 has 17 residues. CDR3 nucleotide sequence: TGTGCCAGCAGCCCTAGCGGACACCGGATTACCACAGATACGCAGTATTTT. Translated: CASSPSGHRITTDTQYF.

This chain links TRBV29-1 with TRBJ2-1; D ambiguous. This CDR3 is built from 10 residues. Germline V gene data show CDR1 as SQVTM and CDR2 as ANQGSEA. Trimming took 8 bases from V and 5 from J, leaving 7 bases between them. CDR3 DNA: TGCAGCATCCGGGACAATGAGCAGTTCTTC. Encoded protein: CSIRDNEQFF.

This clone is a singleton in its sample. The genes are TRBV7-9 and TRBJ2-7; D perhaps matches TRBD2 (5 bases). The CDR3 contains 13 residues. Germline values: CDR1 SEHNR, CDR2 FQNEAQ (reference sequence). V was pared by 5 bases and J by 3 bases, with 11 bases between. The CDR3 DNA sequence: TGTGCCAGCAGCCCGAGGGTACACTACGAGCAGTACTTC. It yields the protein CASSPRVHYEQYF.

V is TRBV18 and J is TRBJ1-2; TRBD1 is a possible D gene (6 bases). Germline CDR1 KGHSH, CDR2 LQKENI. The CDR3 totals 15 residues. V was shortened by 2 bases and J by 3 bases, with 13 bases between the two germline ends. The CDR3 reads CASSPTTGTYYGYTF. CDR3 in DNA: TGTGCCAGCTCACCAACCACAGGGACCTACTATGGCTACACCTTC.

The rearrangement links TRBV5-4 to TRBJ2-7, with a tentative D call TRBD2 (7 bases). The CDR3 is 15 residues long. Germline loops: CDR1 SGHNT, CDR2 YYREEE (reference sequence). V shed 4 bases and J shed 4 bases, with 18 bases lying between them. Here the CDR3 reads CASSEGPGGLYEQYF. As DNA, the CDR3 is TGTGCCAGCAGCGAGGGTCCCGGGGGGCTTTACGAGCAGTACTTC.

The rearrangement joins TRBV2 to TRBJ2-3, with D hard to call. This CDR3 contains 11 residues. Trimming cost V 5 bases and J 2 bases, with 2 bases left between them. CDR1 and CDR2 (germline): SNHLY, FYNNEI. Here the CDR3 DNA reads TGTGCCAGCAGTCACACAGATACGCAGTATTTT. The encoded protein is CASSHTDTQYF.

The chain joins TRBV27 to TRBJ1-1; D ambiguous. Germline V CDR1 and CDR2: MNHEY, SMNVEV (reference sequence). The CDR3 is 16 amino acids. Trimming pared 5 bases from V and 3 bases from J, leaving 19 bases between. CDR3 protein: CASSPRRAVTDTEAFF. CDR3 in DNA: TGTGCCAGCAGTCCCAGGAGGGCGGTTACGGACACTGAAGCTTTCTTT.

The chain employs TRBV9 and TRBJ1-1; the match to TRBD1 covers 10 bases. The CDR3 totals 16 residues. V dropped 4 bases and J dropped 1; count of bases not matched to a gene: 7. Germline V gene data show CDR1 as SGDLS and CDR2 as YYNGEE. The CDR3 sequence: CASSPWTGGGNTEAFF. DNA of the CDR3: TGTGCCAGCAGCCCCTGGACAGGGGGAGGGAACACTGAAGCTTTCTTT.

The J gene is TRBJ2-5, the V gene TRBV4-1; D not certain. This CDR3 has 12 residues. The germline V gene encodes CDR1 MGHRA and CDR2 YSYEKL. V lost 2 bases and J lost 3, with 4 bases in between. The CDR3 loop reads CASSQPKETQYF. CDR3 nucleotides: TGCGCCAGCAGCCAACCCAAAGAGACCCAGTACTTC.

The CDR3 sequence is CAISFGQDSGNTIYF. CDR3 bases: TGTGCCATCAGTTTTGGACAAGACTCTGGAAACACCATATATTTT. J is TRBJ1-3 and V is TRBV10-3; the D gene is possibly TRBD1 (5 bases). From germline, CDR1 is ENHRY and CDR2 SYGVKD. The CDR3 extends over 15 amino acids. V lost 5 bases to trimming and J lost 0 bases, with 11 bases between them.

The rearrangement joins TRBV2 to TRBJ2-2, with TRBD2 matching 9 bases. V gave up 5 bases and J gave up 0 bases; unmatched junction bases: 4. Germline V CDR1 and CDR2: SNHLY, FYNNEI. This CDR3 comprises 16 residues. The CDR3 DNA sequence: TGTGCCAGCAGTTCCAGGACTAGCGCGAACACCGGGGAGCTGTTTTTT. It specifies CASSSRTSANTGELFF.